This T cell receptor beta chain was sequenced during a study of kidney transplant recipient with SARS-CoV-2 infection. This clonotype showed up many times. TCRdb re-called the reads through MiXCR, storing one row per CDR3 protein. The sample lists fewer than 250,000 distinct CDR3 sequences, under 30% seen once, with more than 6.5% in the top ten. V lost 2 bases and J 0 bases, leaving 12 bases between the germline ends. This CDR3 has 16 residues. CDR1 and CDR2 (germline): SEHNR, FQNEAQ (reference sequence). This material consisted of a blood sample, taken at baseline and between days 110 and 120 from a kidney transplant recipient. This rearrangement joins TRBV7-9 to TRBJ2-3; D unclear. The sequence was obtained from a young adult male patient who had COVID-19 and was a kidney transplant recipient. Some T cells may be supplied by the graft donor. The CDR3 protein is CASSLSPLLSTDTQYF. CDR3 in DNA: TGTGCCAGCAGCTTATCCCCGCTCTTAAGCACAGATACGCAGTATTTT.